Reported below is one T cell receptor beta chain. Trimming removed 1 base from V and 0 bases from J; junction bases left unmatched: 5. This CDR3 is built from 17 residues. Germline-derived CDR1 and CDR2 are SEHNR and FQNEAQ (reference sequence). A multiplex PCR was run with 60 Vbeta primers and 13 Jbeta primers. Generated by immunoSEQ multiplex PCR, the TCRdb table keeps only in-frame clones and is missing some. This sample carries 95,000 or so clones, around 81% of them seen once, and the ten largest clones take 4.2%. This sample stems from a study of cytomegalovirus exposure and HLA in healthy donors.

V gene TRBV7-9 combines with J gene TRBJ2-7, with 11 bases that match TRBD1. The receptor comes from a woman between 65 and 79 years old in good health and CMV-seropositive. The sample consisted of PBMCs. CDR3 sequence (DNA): TGTGCCAGCAGCTTAGGCGGGACAGGGGGACCCTCCTACGAGCAGTACTTC. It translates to CASSLGGTGGPSYEQYF.